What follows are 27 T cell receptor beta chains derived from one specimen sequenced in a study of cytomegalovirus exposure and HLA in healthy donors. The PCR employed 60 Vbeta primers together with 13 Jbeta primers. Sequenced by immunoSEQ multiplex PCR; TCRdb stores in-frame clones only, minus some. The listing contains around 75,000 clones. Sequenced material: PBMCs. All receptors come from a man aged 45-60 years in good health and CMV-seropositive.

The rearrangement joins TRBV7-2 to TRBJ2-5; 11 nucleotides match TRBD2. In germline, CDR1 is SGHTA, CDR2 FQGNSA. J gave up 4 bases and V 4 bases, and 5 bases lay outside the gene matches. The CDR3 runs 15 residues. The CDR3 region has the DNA TGTGCCAGCAGCTCACTAGCGGGGGAAGGAGAGACCCAGTACTTC. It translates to CASSSLAGEGETQYF.

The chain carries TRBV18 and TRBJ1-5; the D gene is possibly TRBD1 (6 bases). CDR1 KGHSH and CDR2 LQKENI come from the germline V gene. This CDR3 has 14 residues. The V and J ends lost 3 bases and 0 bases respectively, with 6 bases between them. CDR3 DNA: TGTGCCAGCTCACCGGGGGCTAGCAATCAGCCCCAGCATTTT. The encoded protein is CASSPGASNQPQHF.

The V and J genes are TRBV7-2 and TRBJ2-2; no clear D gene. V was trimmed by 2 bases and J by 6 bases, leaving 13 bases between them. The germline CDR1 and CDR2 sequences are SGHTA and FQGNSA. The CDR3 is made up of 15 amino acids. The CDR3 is CASSLSSQVAGELFF. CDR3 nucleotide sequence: TGTGCCAGCAGCTTAAGCAGTCAGGTGGCCGGGGAGCTGTTTTTT. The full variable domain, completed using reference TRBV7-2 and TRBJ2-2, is GAGVSQSPSNKVTEKGKDVELRCDPISGHTALYWYRQSLGQGLEFLIYFQGNSAPDKSGLPSDRFSAERTGGSVSTLTIQRTQQEDSAVYLCASSLSSQVAGELFFGEGSRLTVL.

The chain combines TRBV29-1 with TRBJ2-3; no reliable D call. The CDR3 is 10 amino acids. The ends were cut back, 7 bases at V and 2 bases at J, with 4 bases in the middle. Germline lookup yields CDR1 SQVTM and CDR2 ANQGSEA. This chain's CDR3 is CSANTDTQYF. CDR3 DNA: TGCAGCGCTAACACAGATACGCAGTATTTT.

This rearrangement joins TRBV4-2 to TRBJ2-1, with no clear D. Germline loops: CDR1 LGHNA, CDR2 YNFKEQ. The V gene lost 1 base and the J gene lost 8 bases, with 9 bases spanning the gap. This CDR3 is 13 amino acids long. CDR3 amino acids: CASSQVKADEQFF. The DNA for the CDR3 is TGTGCCAGCAGCCAAGTAAAGGCGGATGAGCAGTTCTTC.

CDR3 DNA sequence: TGTGCCAGCAGCTTAGGGGGCCCTGGGGCCAACGTCCTGACTTTC. It specifies CASSLGGPGANVLTF. This sequence joins TRBV7-3 and TRBJ2-6, with D tentatively TRBD1 (6 bases). This CDR3 spans 15 amino acids. V dropped 2 bases and J dropped 2 bases, with 7 bases sitting between them. The V gene's germline CDR1 is SGHTA and CDR2 FQGTGA.

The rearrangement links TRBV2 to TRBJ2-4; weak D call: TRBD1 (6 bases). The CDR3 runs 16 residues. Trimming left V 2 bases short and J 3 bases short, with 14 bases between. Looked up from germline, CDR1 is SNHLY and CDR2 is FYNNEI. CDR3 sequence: CASSELGEGGKNIQYF. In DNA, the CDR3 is TGTGCCAGCAGTGAACTAGGGGAAGGGGGCAAAAACATTCAGTACTTC.

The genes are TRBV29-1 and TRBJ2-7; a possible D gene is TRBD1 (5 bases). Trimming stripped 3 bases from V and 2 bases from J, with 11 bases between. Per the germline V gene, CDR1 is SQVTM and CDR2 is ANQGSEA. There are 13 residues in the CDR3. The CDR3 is CSVETDRAYEQYF. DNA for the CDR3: TGCAGCGTTGAGACAGACCGAGCCTACGAGCAGTACTTC.

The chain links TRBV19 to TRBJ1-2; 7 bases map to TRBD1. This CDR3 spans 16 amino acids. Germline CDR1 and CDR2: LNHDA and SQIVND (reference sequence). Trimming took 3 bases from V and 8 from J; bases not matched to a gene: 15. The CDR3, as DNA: TGTGCCAGTAGTATTACAGGGGCCATTTTTTTATCGGGCTACACCTTC. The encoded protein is CASSITGAIFLSGYTF. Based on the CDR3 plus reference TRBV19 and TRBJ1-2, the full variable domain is DGGITQSPKYLFRKEGQNVTLSCEQNLNHDAMYWYRQDPGQGLRLIYYSQIVNDFQKGDIAEGYSVSREKKESFPLTVTSAQKNPTAFYLCASSITGAIFLSGYTFGSGTRLTVV.

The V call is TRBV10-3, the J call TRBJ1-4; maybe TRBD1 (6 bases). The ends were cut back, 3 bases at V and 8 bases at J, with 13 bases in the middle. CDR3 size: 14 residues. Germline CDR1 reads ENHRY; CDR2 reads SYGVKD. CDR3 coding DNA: TGTGCCATCAGTGAATCAGGGGCGAAAGAAAAACTGTTTTTT. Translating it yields CAISESGAKEKLFF.

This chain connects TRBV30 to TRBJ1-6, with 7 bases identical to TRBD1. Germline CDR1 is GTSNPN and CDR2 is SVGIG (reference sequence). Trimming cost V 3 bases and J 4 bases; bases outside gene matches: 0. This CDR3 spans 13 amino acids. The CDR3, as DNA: TGTGCCTGGAGACAGGGGTATAATTCACCCCTCCACTTT. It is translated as CAWRQGYNSPLHF. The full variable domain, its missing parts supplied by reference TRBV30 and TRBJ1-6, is SQTIHQWPATLVQPVGSPLSLECTVEGTSNPNLYWYRQAAGRGLQLLFYSVGIGQISSEVPQNLSASRPQDRQFILSSKKLLLSDSGFYLCAWRQGYNSPLHFGNGTRLTVT.

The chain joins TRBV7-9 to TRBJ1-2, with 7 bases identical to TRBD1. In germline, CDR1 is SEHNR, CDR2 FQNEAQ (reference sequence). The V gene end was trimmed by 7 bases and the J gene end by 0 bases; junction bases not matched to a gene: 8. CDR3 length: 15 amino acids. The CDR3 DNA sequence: TGTGCCAGCAATGCGAGGGACAGCCCTAACTATGGCTACACCTTC. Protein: CASNARDSPNYGYTF. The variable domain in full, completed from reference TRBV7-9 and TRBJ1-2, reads DTGVSQNPRHKITKRGQNVTFRCDPISEHNRLYWYRQTLGQGPEFLTYFQNEAQLEKSRLLSDRFSAERPKGSFSTLEIQRTEQGDSAMYLCASNARDSPNYGYTFGSGTRLTVV.

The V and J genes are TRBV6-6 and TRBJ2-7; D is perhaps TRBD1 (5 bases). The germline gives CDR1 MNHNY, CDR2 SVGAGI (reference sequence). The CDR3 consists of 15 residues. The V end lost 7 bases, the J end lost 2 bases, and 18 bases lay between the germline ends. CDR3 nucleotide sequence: TGTGCCAGCACCAGTGGGGCATTCTACGCCTACGAGCAGTACTTC. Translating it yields CASTSGAFYAYEQYF.

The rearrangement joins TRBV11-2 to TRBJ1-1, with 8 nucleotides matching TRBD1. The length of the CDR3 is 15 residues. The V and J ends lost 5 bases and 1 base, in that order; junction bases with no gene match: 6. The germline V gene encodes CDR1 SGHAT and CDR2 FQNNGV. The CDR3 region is CASSVGTGENTEAFF. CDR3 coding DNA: TGTGCCAGCAGCGTGGGGACAGGTGAGAACACTGAAGCTTTCTTT.

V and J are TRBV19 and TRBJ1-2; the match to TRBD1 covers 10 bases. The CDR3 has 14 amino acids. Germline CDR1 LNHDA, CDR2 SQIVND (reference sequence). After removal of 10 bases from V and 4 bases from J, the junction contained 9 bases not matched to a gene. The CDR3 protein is CATRRDRGLYGYTF. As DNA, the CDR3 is TGTGCCACCCGCCGGGACAGGGGCCTCTATGGCTACACCTTC.

The CDR3: CASSEGGGFDTGELFF. The CDR3 DNA reads as TGCGCCAGCAGTGAGGGGGGAGGGTTTGACACCGGGGAGCTGTTTTTT. The V and J genes are TRBV10-1 and TRBJ2-2; 7 bases map to TRBD2. V trimming: 2 bases; J trimming: 3 bases; junction bases outside the gene matches: 6. The CDR3 is 16 amino acids. Germline lookup yields CDR1 WNHNN and CDR2 SYGVQD (reference sequence).

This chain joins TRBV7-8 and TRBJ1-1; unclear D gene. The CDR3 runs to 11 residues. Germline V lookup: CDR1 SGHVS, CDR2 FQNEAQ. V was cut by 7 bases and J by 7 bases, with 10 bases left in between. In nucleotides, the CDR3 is TGTGCCAGCATGCGGCGGGATGAAGCTTTCTTT. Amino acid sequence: CASMRRDEAFF.

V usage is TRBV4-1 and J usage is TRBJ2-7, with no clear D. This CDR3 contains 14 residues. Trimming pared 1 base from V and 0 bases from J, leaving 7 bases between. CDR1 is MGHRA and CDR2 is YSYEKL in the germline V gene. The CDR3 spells CASSQALSSYEQYV. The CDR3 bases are TGCGCCAGCAGCCAAGCCCTTAGCTCCTACGAGCAGTACGTC.

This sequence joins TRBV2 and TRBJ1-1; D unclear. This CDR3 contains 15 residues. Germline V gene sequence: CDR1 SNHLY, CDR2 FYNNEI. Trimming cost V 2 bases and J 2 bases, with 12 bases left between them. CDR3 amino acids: CASSEPEVTNTEAFF. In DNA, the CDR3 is TGTGCCAGCAGTGAACCCGAGGTTACTAACACTGAAGCTTTCTTT. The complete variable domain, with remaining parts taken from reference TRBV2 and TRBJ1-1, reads EPEVTQTPSHQVTQMGQEVILRCVPISNHLYFYWYRQILGQKVEFLVSFYNNEISEKSEIFDDQFSVERPDGSNFTLKIRSTKLEDSAMYFCASSEPEVTNTEAFFGQGTRLTVV.

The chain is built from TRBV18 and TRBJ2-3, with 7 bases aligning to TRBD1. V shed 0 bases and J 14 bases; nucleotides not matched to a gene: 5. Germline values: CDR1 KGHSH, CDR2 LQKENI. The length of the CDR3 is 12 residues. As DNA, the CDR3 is TGTGCCAGCTCACCACCGGAACAGGGGTTGTATTTT. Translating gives CASSPPEQGLYF.

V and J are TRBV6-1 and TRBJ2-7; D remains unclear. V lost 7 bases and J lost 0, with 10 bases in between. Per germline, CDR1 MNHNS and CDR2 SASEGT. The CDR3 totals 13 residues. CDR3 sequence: CASTLVSSYEQYF. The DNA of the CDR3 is TGTGCCAGCACCTTGGTCAGCTCCTACGAGCAGTACTTC.

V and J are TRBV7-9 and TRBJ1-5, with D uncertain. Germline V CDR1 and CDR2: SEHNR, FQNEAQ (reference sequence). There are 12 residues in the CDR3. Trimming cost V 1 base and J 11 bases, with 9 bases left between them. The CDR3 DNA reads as TGTGCCAGCAGCTTAGGGAGCGATACCCAGCATTTT. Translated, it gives CASSLGSDTQHF.

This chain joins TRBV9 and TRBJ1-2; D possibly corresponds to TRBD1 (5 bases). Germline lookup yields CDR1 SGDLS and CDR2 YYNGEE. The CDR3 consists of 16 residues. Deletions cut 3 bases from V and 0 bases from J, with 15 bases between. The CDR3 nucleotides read TGTGCCAGCAGCGGGGGGGAGCTACTAGCTAACTATGGCTACACCTTC. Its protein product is CASSGGELLANYGYTF.

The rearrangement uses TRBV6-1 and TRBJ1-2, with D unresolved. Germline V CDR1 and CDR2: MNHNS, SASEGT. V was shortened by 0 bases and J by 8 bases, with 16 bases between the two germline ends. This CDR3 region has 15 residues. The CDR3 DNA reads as TGTGCCAGCAGTGAAGCGCTTCAGAGGGTCCAGGGCTACACCTTC. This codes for CASSEALQRVQGYTF.

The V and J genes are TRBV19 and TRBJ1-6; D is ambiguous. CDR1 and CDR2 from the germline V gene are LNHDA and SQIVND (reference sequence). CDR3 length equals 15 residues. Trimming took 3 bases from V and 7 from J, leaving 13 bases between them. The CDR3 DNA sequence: TGTGCCAGTAGTATGGTGACCGTGGAGAATTCACCCCTCCACTTT. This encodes CASSMVTVENSPLHF.

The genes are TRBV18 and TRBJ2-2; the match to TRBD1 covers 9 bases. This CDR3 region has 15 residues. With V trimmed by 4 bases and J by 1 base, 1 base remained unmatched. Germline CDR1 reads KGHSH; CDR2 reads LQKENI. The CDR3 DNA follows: TGTGCCAGCTCACGGGACAGGGTGAACACCGGGGAGCTGTTTTTT. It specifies CASSRDRVNTGELFF.

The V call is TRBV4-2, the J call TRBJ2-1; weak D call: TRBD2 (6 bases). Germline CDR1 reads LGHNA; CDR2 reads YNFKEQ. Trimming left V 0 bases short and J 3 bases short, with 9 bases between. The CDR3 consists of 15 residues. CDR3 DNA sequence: TGTGCCAGCAGCCAAGAACCGGGACTCTACAATGAGCAGTTCTTC. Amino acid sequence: CASSQEPGLYNEQFF.